This T cell receptor beta chain was identified during a study of CD8 T cells in ankylosing spondylitis. Per germline, CDR1 GTSNPN and CDR2 SVGIG (reference sequence). The CDR3 covers 16 residues. The V end lost 0 bases, the J end lost 0 bases, and 13 bases lay between the germline ends. With respect to this clonotype: Its antigen is as yet unknown.

Findings and caveats of the study: Some of the motif variants had earlier been found in reactive arthritis patients' fluid and blood. According to the report, clones linked to the disease were significantly enriched in matched synovial fluid samples taken from ankylosing spondylitis patients.

Making the TCR beta libraries involved quantitative 5'-RACE with molecular barcodes. TCRdb independently ran MiXCR on the 5' RACE reads; one entry per CDR3 protein. Of some 200,000 distinct CDR3 sequences listed, roughly 12% are singletons. The origin of this receptor is a male donor with ankylosing spondylitis or in good health (not recorded which). Sequencing used blood, either unsorted or a sorted T cell fraction (not recorded which). The gene calls are TRBV30 and TRBJ2-3, with D unresolved. The CDR3 region has the DNA TGTGCCTGGAGTGTAAGGTGGGCCACTAGCACAGATACGCAGTATTTT. It yields the protein CAWSVRWATSTDTQYF.